This T cell receptor beta chain was observed in a study of blood T cell repertoires in COVID-19. Study context: Samples of COVID-19 (acute and convalescent) were obtained from the United States, Italy and Spain. Sample material is recorded as cDNA or gDNA derived from T cells, B-cell-depleted T cells, or PBMCs.

The V gene lost 5 bases and the J gene lost 0 bases, with 9 bases spanning the gap. The CDR3 is 14 residues long. Germline lookup yields CDR1 SGHAT and CDR2 FQDESV (reference sequence). Some clones are missing from TCRdb's copy, which holds only in-frame ones; the method was immunoSEQ multiplex PCR. Among 200,000 or so clones listed, about three quarters were seen once. The chain is built from TRBV11-1 and TRBJ2-3, with D perhaps matching TRBD2 (6 bases). Input material: peripheral blood. The sequence was collected from a woman between 65 and 79 years old with acute or convalescent COVID-19. As DNA, the CDR3 is TGTGCCAGCAGCGGGGACTTAAGCACAGATACGCAGTATTTT. Amino acid sequence: CASSGDLSTDTQYF.